This T cell receptor (beta chain) was profiled in a study of human T cells and chemical hapten exposure. Each CDR3 protein is one row after TCRdb ran MiXCR on the RACE reads. There are around 260,000 distinct CDR3 sequences in the sample; approximately 8.6% occur only once, and 2.3% lies in the top ten. The time point denotes: pre-sensitization, week 0. The treatment denotes: therapeutic diphenylcyclopropenone sensitization with weekly scalp DPC. Germline loops: CDR1 LGHDT, CDR2 YNNKEL (reference sequence). V gave up 0 bases and J gave up 6 bases; unmatched junction bases: 8. The CDR3 sequence is 16 residues long.

The receptor comes from a woman aged 40 to 49 with alopecia areata. Some clones in this sample may be carry-over from other donors' samples. This chain joins TRBV3-1 and TRBJ2-4, with 7 bases lining up with TRBD2. Sequencing used whole blood, obtained in connection with sensitization to the hapten diphenylcyclopropenone (DPC). CDR3 in amino acids: CASSQDLGGVGNIQYF. As DNA, the CDR3 is TGTGCCAGCAGCCAAGATTTGGGAGGGGTCGGAAACATTCAGTACTTC.